The 23 T cell receptor beta chains below all came from one sample that was sequenced in a study of blood T cell repertoires in COVID-19. TCRdb keeps only in-frame clones here, not all; method: immunoSEQ multiplex PCR. Of around 150,000 clones listed, 60% to 85% are singletons. The sequencing input was peripheral blood. These receptors were taken from a man in his 60s with acute or convalescent COVID-19.

This clone was seen a single time. This chain links TRBV7-3 with TRBJ2-1; the match to TRBD1 covers 9 bases. The germline CDR1 and CDR2 sequences are SGHTA and FQGTGA. The CDR3 loop spans 15 amino acids. The junction had 10 bases not matched to a gene; V was cut back by 5 bases and J by 8 bases. CDR3 loop: CASSPNRGRLDEQFF. The CDR3 DNA sequence: TGTGCCAGCAGCCCTAACAGGGGGCGCTTGGATGAGCAGTTCTTC.

V and J are TRBV30 and TRBJ1-2; D perhaps matches TRBD1 (6 bases). This CDR3 is 13 amino acids long. Germline CDR1 and CDR2: GTSNPN and SVGIG (reference sequence). With 2 bases removed from V and 7 bases from J, the gap between germline ends came to 14 bases. CDR3 sequence: CAWSRQGSGGYTF. CDR3 in DNA: TGTGCCTGGAGTAGGCAGGGGTCTGGTGGCTACACCTTC.

The V gene is TRBV3-1 (or the pseudogene TRBV3-2), the J gene TRBJ1-1, with 9 nucleotides matching TRBD1. V lost 2 bases to trimming and J lost 7 bases; unmatched junction nucleotides: 5. CDR3 length: 14 residues. CDR1 is LGHDT, CDR2 YNNKEL, per germline (reference sequence). The CDR3 DNA sequence: TGTGCCAGCAGCCAACCTATGACAGGGGGTGAAGCTTTCTTT. This translates into CASSQPMTGGEAFF.

In nucleotides, the CDR3 is TGTGCCAGCAGCTGGGGACAGGGCAGCGAGACCCAGTACTTC. This encodes CASSWGQGSETQYF. The chain carries TRBV7-2 and TRBJ2-5; 9 positions match TRBD1. CDR3 size: 14 residues. Losses at the gene ends were 4 bases for V and 5 bases for J; bases not matched to a gene: 5. Germline V gives CDR1 SGHTA, CDR2 FQGNSA.

This chain uses TRBV6-2 or TRBV6-3 with TRBJ2-7, with 8 bases lining up with TRBD2. CDR1 is MNHEY, CDR2 SVGEGT, per germline. Trimming at V came to 5 bases and at J to 2 bases, leaving 17 bases not matched to a gene. The CDR3 spans 18 residues. CDR3 protein: CASSLNVAGGHLPYEQYF. CDR3 nucleotide sequence: TGTGCCAGCAGTCTCAACGTGGCGGGGGGTCACCTACCCTACGAGCAGTACTTC.

The chain is built from TRBV5-4 and TRBJ1-2; 7 bases agree with TRBD1. The CDR3 spans 15 residues. Germline values: CDR1 SGHNT, CDR2 YYREEE (reference sequence). Trimming removed 5 bases from V and 4 bases from J; junction bases left unmatched: 11. CDR3 bases: TGTGCCAGCAGTTCCATGGGACAGAGTCTCTATGGCTACACCTTC. Its translation: CASSSMGQSLYGYTF.

CDR3 sequence reads: CSASQPLGGWYGYTF. As DNA, the CDR3 is TGCAGTGCTAGTCAGCCTTTGGGGGGGTGGTATGGCTACACCTTC. The rearrangement uses TRBV20-1 and TRBJ1-2; D is possibly TRBD1 (5 bases). V was shortened by 3 bases and J by 5 bases, with 19 bases between the two germline ends. Per germline, CDR1 DFQATT and CDR2 SNEGSKA (reference sequence). CDR3 length: 15 residues.

V usage is TRBV4-3 and J usage is TRBJ1-2; TRBD1 matches at 7 bases. Trimming removed 0 bases from V and 8 bases from J; junction bases left unmatched: 9. Germline V lookup: CDR1 LGHNA, CDR2 YSLEER. The CDR3 has 15 amino acids. CDR3 nucleotide sequence: TGCGCCAGCAGCCAAGATGGTAGGGGGCTAAGAGGCTACACCTTC. Protein sequence: CASSQDGRGLRGYTF.

The chain carries TRBV6-5 and TRBJ2-2; TRBD1 might be the D (5 bases). V was pared by 7 bases and J by 4 bases, with 16 bases between. CDR1 is MNHEY and CDR2 is SVGAGI in the germline V gene. The CDR3 length is 15 residues. This CDR3 reads CASTQGQGSTGELFF. The CDR3 DNA reads as TGTGCCAGCACCCAAGGGCAGGGAAGCACCGGGGAGCTGTTTTTT.

The V gene is TRBV30, the J gene TRBJ2-5; D gene ambiguous. CDR1 GTSNPN and CDR2 SVGIG come from the germline V gene (reference sequence). V was trimmed by 3 bases and J by 4 bases, leaving 9 bases between them. This CDR3 region has 12 residues. CDR3 residues: CAWRFGSETQYF. CDR3 nucleotides: TGTGCCTGGAGATTCGGTTCAGAGACCCAGTACTTC.

This clone showed up just once. Written as DNA, the CDR3 is TGTGCCAGCAGTGATCGGACAGGGGAGGAAAAACTGTTTTTT. Translated, it gives CASSDRTGEEKLFF. J is TRBJ1-4 and V is TRBV2, with 9 bases matching TRBD1. With 3 bases clipped from V and 8 bases from J, the junction kept 4 bases outside the gene matches. The CDR3 is 14 residues long. Germline V CDR1 and CDR2: SNHLY, FYNNEI.

The V gene is TRBV2, the J gene TRBJ1-5; D perhaps matches TRBD1 (5 bases). The CDR3 loop spans 14 amino acids. The germline V gene has CDR1 SNHLY and CDR2 FYNNEI. Between the trimmed V and J ends, which lost 4 bases and 10 bases, there was a span of 17 bases. For the CDR3, the DNA is TGTGCCAGCAGTGCGGGGGGTCCAAGCGAACCCCAGCATTTT. Protein product: CASSAGGPSEPQHF.

The J gene is TRBJ1-2, the V gene TRBV6-5, with D perhaps matching TRBD1 (5 bases). The CDR3 has 14 residues. The germline gives CDR1 MNHEY, CDR2 SVGAGI. Trimming shortened V by 0 bases and J by 8 bases, and 13 bases separated the two germline ends. The CDR3 sequence is CASSYSGQGNGYTF. In DNA, the CDR3 is TGTGCCAGCAGTTACTCCGGGCAGGGCAACGGCTACACCTTC.

The chain is built from TRBV19 and TRBJ1-6, with TRBD1 matching 7 bases. CDR3 length: 14 amino acids. V gave up 3 bases and J gave up 11 bases; unmatched junction bases: 7. CDR1 is LNHDA and CDR2 is SQIVND in the germline V gene (reference sequence). The CDR3 loop reads CASSMGQSSTPLHF. The CDR3 bases are TGTGCCAGTAGTATGGGACAGTCTTCGACACCCCTCCACTTT.

The V call is TRBV4-3, the J call TRBJ2-5, with 9 bases fitting TRBD1. The CDR3 is 15 amino acids. CDR1 LGHNA and CDR2 YSLEER come from the germline V gene. Trimming took 1 base from V and 4 from J; bases not matched to a gene: 4. CDR3 amino acids: CASSQANRGRETQYF. CDR3 DNA: TGCGCCAGCAGCCAAGCAAACAGGGGGCGAGAGACCCAGTACTTC.

The genes are TRBV5-6 and TRBJ1-2, with unresolved D. CDR3 length: 15 amino acids. V was pared by 1 base and J by 3 bases, with 13 bases between. CDR1 and CDR2 from the germline V gene are SGHDT and YYEEEE. The CDR3 loop is CASSLLLGFDYGYTF. CDR3 DNA: TGTGCCAGCAGCTTGTTATTGGGCTTCGACTATGGCTACACCTTC.

The sample holds a few counts of this clone. The CDR3 DNA is TGTGCCAGCGGAGACAGGGGCGGTGAAAAACTGTTTTTT. It translates to CASGDRGGEKLFF. The V gene is TRBV2, the J gene TRBJ1-4, with 8 bases fitting TRBD1. The CDR3 length is 13 residues. The V gene end was trimmed by 8 bases and the J gene end by 7 bases; junction bases not matched to a gene: 6. The germline gives CDR1 SNHLY, CDR2 FYNNEI.

This clone was seen more than once but under ten times. The V gene is TRBV30, the J gene TRBJ1-5; 7 bases align to TRBD1. The CDR3 covers 17 residues. Unmatched junction bases numbered 10, after V lost 2 bases and J lost 0 bases. Germline CDR1 reads GTSNPN; CDR2 reads SVGIG (reference sequence). CDR3: CAWSSYRGPISNQPQHF. The CDR3 nucleotides read TGTGCCTGGAGTTCCTACAGGGGTCCGATTAGCAATCAGCCCCAGCATTTT.

This chain joins TRBV29-1 and TRBJ1-2, with 10 bases aligning to TRBD1. The junction had 9 bases not matched to a gene; V was cut back by 6 bases and J by 2 bases. The CDR3 contains 15 residues. Germline assignment: CDR1 SQVTM and CDR2 ANQGSEA. This chain's CDR3 is CSVGGQGQGNYGYTF. The CDR3 DNA reads TGCAGCGTGGGGGGACAGGGGCAGGGAAACTATGGCTACACCTTC. Variable domain in full (rest from reference TRBV29-1 and TRBJ1-2): SAVISQKPSRDICQRGTSLTIQCQVDSQVTMMFWYRQQPGQSLTLIATANQGSEATYESGFVIDKFPISRPNLTFSTLTVSNMSPEDSSIYLCSVGGQGQGNYGYTFGSGTRLTVV.

The chain links TRBV29-1 to TRBJ1-1; 7 nucleotides match TRBD1. The V segment lost 3 bases and the J segment 0 bases; nucleotides outside the gene matches: 4. Germline CDR1 is SQVTM and CDR2 is ANQGSEA. CDR3 size: 14 residues. CDR3 DNA: TGCAGCGTTGACAGGGGGGTAATGAACACTGAAGCTTTCTTT. Translation gives CSVDRGVMNTEAFF.

This clone was observed a few times. This chain uses TRBV11-2 with TRBJ1-1, with a weak D call TRBD1 (5 bases). The CDR3 totals 16 residues. Deletions cut 2 bases from V and 4 bases from J, with 17 bases between. Germline lookup yields CDR1 SGHAT and CDR2 FQNNGV. The CDR3: CASSLKQGGLVTEAFF. The DNA of the CDR3 is TGTGCCAGCAGCTTAAAGCAGGGAGGATTGGTCACTGAAGCTTTCTTT.

On this clone: Other DNA sequences in this specimen translate into the identical CDR3. The rearrangement joins TRBV5-6 to TRBJ2-5; TRBD2 might be the D (6 bases). V dropped 0 bases and J dropped 3 bases, with 6 bases sitting between them. CDR1 is SGHDT, CDR2 YYEEEE, per germline. The CDR3 runs to 13 residues. The CDR3: CASSLGGEETQYF. The CDR3 nucleotides read TGTGCCAGCAGCTTGGGCGGGGAAGAGACCCAGTACTTC.

V usage is TRBV7-8 and J usage is TRBJ1-5, with 8 bases that match TRBD1. With V trimmed by 4 bases and J by 2 bases, 10 bases remained unmatched. CDR1 and CDR2 from the germline V gene are SGHVS and FQNEAQ. There are 17 residues in the CDR3. The CDR3 protein is CASSSRRTGYGNQPQHF. The CDR3 region has the DNA TGTGCCAGCAGCTCCCGGAGGACAGGGTACGGCAATCAGCCCCAGCATTTT.